The 16 T cell receptor beta chains reported below all come from one sample, sequenced in a study of blood T cells in healthy people across ages. A sample-barcoded 5' primer and a J-beta primer mix were used in a second PCR of roughly 6 to 11 cycles. A single record per CDR3 protein comes from TCRdb applying MiXCR to the 5' RACE reads. The sample contains around 900,000 distinct CDR3 sequences, 25% to 30% of which appear only once. Sequencing was performed on blood. All receptors derive from a woman aged 80 or over in good health.

The chain recombines TRBV7-2 with TRBJ2-1; D is possibly TRBD1 (5 bases). The CDR3 contains 13 residues. With 7 bases removed from V and 6 bases from J, the gap between germline ends came to 13 bases. CDR1 is SGHTA and CDR2 is FQGNSA in the germline V gene. In nucleotides, the CDR3 is TGTGCCAGCAAATTTAGACAGATCAATGAGCAGTTCTTC. Translated, it gives CASKFRQINEQFF.

At least ten counts were recorded for this clonotype. The chain has TRBV12-3 or TRBV12-4 and TRBJ1-1; 8 positions agree with TRBD1. There are 16 residues in the CDR3. J lost 3 bases, V lost 6 bases, and 12 bases had no gene match. The CDR3 spells CASRRRQGKGDTEAFF. For the CDR3, the DNA is TGTGCCAGCAGACGACGACAGGGGAAGGGGGACACTGAAGCTTTCTTT.

The table lists this clonotype with many counts. The chain has TRBV7-2 and TRBJ1-2; TRBD1 matches at 10 bases. CDR3 length: 16 residues. Germline CDR1 is SGHTA and CDR2 is FQGNSA. The ends lost 5 bases at V and 0 bases at J; junction bases unmatched: 6. The CDR3 is CASSPRQGAANYGYTF. In DNA, the CDR3 is TGTGCCAGCAGCCCCCGACAGGGGGCTGCTAACTATGGCTACACCTTC.

This clonotype turned up a few times. A single base separates this from a much larger clone, so it may be a read error. The V call is TRBV5-1, the J call TRBJ2-5, with 10 bases that match TRBD2. Germline V gene lookup returns CDR1 SGHRS and CDR2 YFSETQ. Losses at the gene ends were 0 bases for V and 11 bases for J; bases not matched to a gene: 13. The CDR3 is 16 residues long. CDR3 DNA: TGCGCCAGCAGCTTGGTCTCAGCGGGGGGGCCAAATGAGCAGTACTTC. This encodes CASSLVSAGGPNEQYF.

Notes on this clonotype: A clone one base away is much larger, so this may be a read error. The final CDR3 position lacks the conserved phenylalanine or tryptophan, pointing to a likely read error. The chain combines TRBV7-2 with TRBJ2-6, with 8 bases matching TRBD1. This CDR3 contains 19 residues. V dropped 1 base and J dropped 1; count of bases not matched to a gene: 9. Per the germline V gene, CDR1 is SGHTA and CDR2 is FQGNSA. The CDR3 bases are TGTGCCAGCAGCTTAGGGCCACCCAGGGGGCTGTCTGGGGCCAACGTCCTGACTGTC. Translation: CASSLGPPRGLSGANVLTV.

This clonotype has more than one count but fewer than ten. The CDR3: CASSQEIGLATLEQFF. The CDR3 DNA reads as TGCGCCAGCAGCCAAGAGATCGGACTAGCGACACTTGAGCAGTTCTTC. The chain is built from TRBV4-3 and TRBJ2-1; 9 positions agree with TRBD2. The CDR3 covers 16 residues. V lost 0 bases and J lost 9; bases outside the gene matches: 9. The germline V gene has CDR1 LGHNA and CDR2 YSLEER.

This clonotype showed up many times. The genes are TRBV3-1 and TRBJ2-1, with D tentatively TRBD2 (6 bases). CDR3 length equals 16 residues. Germline V gene sequence: CDR1 LGHDT, CDR2 YNNKEL (reference sequence). Trimming left V 1 base short and J 9 bases short, with 19 bases between. The CDR3 bases are TGTGCCAGCAGCCAAGTAATGGCAGGAGGGGTTGCTGAGCAGTTCTTC. This encodes CASSQVMAGGVAEQFF.

The sample holds many counts of this clonotype. The chain employs TRBV6-2 or TRBV6-3 and TRBJ2-1; 14 nucleotides agree with TRBD2. With 6 bases clipped from V and 6 bases from J, the junction kept 10 bases outside the gene matches. Per the germline V gene, CDR1 is MNHEY and CDR2 is SVGEGT. CDR3 size: 17 residues. This CDR3 reads CASSRGTSGGLRNEQFF. The CDR3 bases are TGTGCCAGCAGCCGCGGGACTAGCGGGGGATTGCGCAATGAGCAGTTCTTC.

The chain uses TRBV20-1 and TRBJ2-2; a possible D gene is TRBD2 (6 bases). With 0 bases removed from V and 1 base from J, the gap between germline ends came to 9 bases. Looked up from germline, CDR1 is DFQATT and CDR2 is SNEGSKA (reference sequence). This CDR3 spans 15 amino acids. DNA for the CDR3: TGCAGTGCTAGAGATCTGGGGGGGAACACCGGGGAGCTGTTTTTT. Translated, it gives CSARDLGGNTGELFF.

For this clonotype: A much larger clone lies one base from this, so it may be a read error. This chain uses TRBV6-5 with TRBJ2-1, with 9 nucleotides matching TRBD2. This CDR3 has 16 residues. Trimming took 2 bases from V and 7 from J; bases not matched to a gene: 9. Germline CDR1 MNHEY, CDR2 SVGAGI. The CDR3 protein is CASSYPRGGLGNEQFF. The CDR3 DNA is TGTGCCAGCAGTTACCCGCGGGGGGGCCTAGGGAATGAGCAGTTCTTC.

This clonotype was seen at least ten times. The rearrangement uses TRBV3-1 and TRBJ2-3; maybe TRBD1 (6 bases). The CDR3 covers 17 residues. Deletions cut 4 bases from V and 3 bases from J, with 20 bases between. Per germline, CDR1 LGHDT and CDR2 YNNKEL (reference sequence). CDR3 in amino acids: CASSPSIQGSRTDTQYF. In DNA, the CDR3 is TGTGCCAGCAGCCCGTCTATACAGGGCTCAAGGACAGATACGCAGTATTTT.

The V gene is TRBV7-8, the J gene TRBJ2-2, with TRBD2 matching 11 bases. The germline CDR1 and CDR2 sequences are SGHVS and FQNEAQ. CDR3 length equals 17 residues. Trimming removed 5 bases from V and 1 base from J; junction bases left unmatched: 6. The CDR3 DNA reads TGTGCCAGCAGCCTCGTCCTAGCGGGGGGGAACACCGGGGAGCTGTTTTTT. It is translated as CASSLVLAGGNTGELFF.

In its sample, this clonotype was seen a few times. A clone one base away is much larger, so this may be a read error. The V and J genes are TRBV5-1 and TRBJ1-5, with 11 bases fitting TRBD1. This CDR3 spans 16 amino acids. Per the germline V gene, CDR1 is SGHRS and CDR2 is YFSETQ. The CDR3 loop is CAGSPGTGGQVQPQHF. Here the CDR3 DNA reads TGCGCCGGCAGCCCCGGGACAGGGGGACAGGTTCAGCCCCAGCATTTT.

This clonotype has ten or more counts. One junction end disagrees with the germline gene, perhaps due to a read error. V usage is TRBV20-1 and J usage is TRBJ2-5; D is perhaps TRBD2 (6 bases). This CDR3 comprises 16 residues. Germline CDR1 DFQATT, CDR2 SNEGSKA (reference sequence). CDR3 in amino acids: CSARPWAGRHQETQYF. The CDR3 region has the DNA TGCAGTGCTAGGCCCTGGGCAGGGAGGCACCAGGAGACCCAGTACTTC.

On this clonotype: A junction end diverges from the germline sequence, so it may reflect a read error. The genes are TRBV20-1 and TRBJ1-5; the D gene is possibly TRBD1 (5 bases). The CDR3 extends over 18 amino acids. Germline V gives CDR1 DFQATT, CDR2 SNEGSKA (reference sequence). This CDR3 is CSARDSSPQVISNQPQHF. CDR3 bases: TGTAGTGCTAGAGACAGCTCCCCGCAGGTTATTAGCAATCAGCCCCAGCATTTT.

The sample holds many counts of this clonotype. This chain connects TRBV29-1 to TRBJ2-4; TRBD1 might be the D (5 bases). The CDR3 consists of 13 residues. V was cut by 0 bases and J by 6 bases, with 9 bases left in between. The germline CDR1 and CDR2 sequences are SQVTM and ANQGSEA. The CDR3 sequence: CSVEETQGNIQYF. CDR3 DNA sequence: TGCAGCGTTGAAGAGACGCAGGGAAACATTCAGTACTTC.